This TCR beta chain was sequenced during a study of shared clonotypes between healthy human individuals. Study-level points and caveats: Large sequencing depth failed to make sorted-subset sequencing complete, rarefaction showed. Naive CD4 clonotypes overlapped across a few donors at roughly 5.1%.

Naive-designated CD8 cells lacked CD45RO, were positively enriched for CCR7, and omitted terminally differentiated effector memory CD45RA+ cells. Repertoires were generated with immunoSEQ multiplex PCR, while TCRdb's copy carries only in-frame clones and drops some. In the table there are over 2 million clones, approximately 95% of which are singletons. As to this clone: As yet, its antigen is unknown.

V was shortened by 3 bases and J by 3 bases, with 20 bases between the two germline ends. The CDR3 contains 17 residues. The V gene's germline CDR1 is LNHDA and CDR2 SQIVND (reference sequence). Sequencing used naive CD8+ T cells sorted from blood. This sequence was found in a man in his late teens or twenties in good health. This sequence joins TRBV19 and TRBJ1-1; D is ambiguous. The CDR3 loop is CASSITNLRGPDTEAFF. The CDR3 nucleotides read TGTGCCAGTAGTATCACCAACCTCCGGGGTCCGGACACTGAAGCTTTCTTT.